This is a list of T cell receptor beta chains from one sample in a study of shared clonotypes between healthy human individuals. Clones were sequenced by immunoSEQ multiplex PCR, and TCRdb holds only the in-frame ones, with some missing. The data show about 1,800,000 clones, just under 95% seen once. Material for sequencing was naive CD8+ T cells sorted from blood. The source is a man aged 18 to 30 in good health. Each CDR3 is given with its conserved first and last residue. D genes are given only for firm matches. The listing skips clone size in some rows; elsewhere it reads once, few, many or a size class.

D gene: -
clone size: -
V gene: TRBV7-9
J gene: TRBJ1-1
CDR3 protein: CASSLADSENTEAFF
CDR3 DNA: TGTGCCAGCAGCTTAGCCGATTCGGAGAACACTGAAGCTTTCTTT

D gene: -
clone size: -
V gene: TRBV11-2
J gene: TRBJ1-6
CDR3 protein: CASSQDPLFSPLHF
CDR3 DNA: TGTGCCAGCAGCCAGGATCCCCTTTTTTCACCCCTCCACTTT

D gene: -
clone size: -
V gene: TRBV27
J gene: TRBJ2-1
CDR3 protein: CASSGYNEQFF
CDR3 DNA: TGTGCCAGCAGTGGCTACAATGAGCAGTTCTTC

D gene: TRBD1
clone size: -
V gene: TRBV2
J gene: TRBJ2-7
CDR3 protein: CASSEVDRVDEQYF
CDR3 DNA: TGTGCCAGCAGTGAAGTGGACAGGGTTGACGAGCAGTACTTC

D gene: -
clone size: once
V gene: TRBV5-1
J gene: TRBJ2-1
CDR3 protein: CASSLNTGSYNEQFF
CDR3 DNA: TGCGCCAGCAGCTTGAATACGGGTTCCTACAATGAGCAGTTCTTC

D gene: TRBD2
clone size: -
V gene: TRBV13
J gene: TRBJ2-7
CDR3 protein: CASRGSGGPYEQYF
CDR3 DNA: TGTGCCAGCAGAGGTAGCGGGGGTCCCTACGAGCAGTACTTC

D gene: TRBD1
clone size: -
V gene: TRBV11-2
J gene: TRBJ1-1
CDR3 protein: CASSHRDRVIPLNTEAFF
CDR3 DNA: TGTGCCAGCAGCCATAGGGACAGGGTGATTCCCCTGAACACTGAAGCTTTCTTT

D gene: -
clone size: -
V gene: TRBV6-1
J gene: TRBJ2-7
CDR3 protein: CASSEITGLDYEQYF
CDR3 DNA: TGTGCCAGCAGTGAAATAACGGGGCTTGATTACGAGCAGTACTTC

D gene: -
clone size: -
V gene: TRBV13
J gene: TRBJ2-7
CDR3 protein: CASSSERSYEQYF
CDR3 DNA: TGTGCCAGCAGCTCAGAGAGGTCCTACGAGCAGTACTTC

D gene: -
clone size: -
V gene: TRBV4-1
J gene: TRBJ2-1
CDR3 protein: CASSQGFPGERVEQFF
CDR3 DNA: TGCGCCAGCAGCCAAGGATTCCCAGGGGAAAGGGTTGAGCAGTTCTTC

D gene: -
clone size: -
V gene: TRBV5-6
J gene: TRBJ2-7
CDR3 protein: CASRPTPGPPYEQYF
CDR3 DNA: TGTGCCAGCAGACCTACCCCGGGACCCCCCTACGAGCAGTACTTC

D gene: -
clone size: -
V gene: TRBV9
J gene: TRBJ2-2
CDR3 protein: CASSPLGDLYTGELFF
CDR3 DNA: TGTGCCAGCAGCCCCTTGGGGGACCTATACACCGGGGAGCTGTTTTTT

D gene: -
clone size: once
V gene: TRBV5-4
J gene: TRBJ2-3
CDR3 protein: CASSLGGVTDTQYF
CDR3 DNA: TGTGCCAGCAGCTTGGGGGGAGTCACAGATACGCAGTATTTT

D gene: -
clone size: -
V gene: TRBV9
J gene: TRBJ2-7
CDR3 protein: CASSVEAGANSYEQYF
CDR3 DNA: TGTGCCAGCAGCGTAGAAGCAGGGGCAAACTCCTACGAGCAGTACTTC

D gene: -
clone size: -
V gene: TRBV30
J gene: TRBJ2-7
CDR3 protein: CAWSSGFSSEQYF
CDR3 DNA: TGTGCCTGGAGTTCAGGGTTCTCTTCCGAGCAGTACTTC

D gene: -
clone size: -
V gene: TRBV7-9
J gene: TRBJ2-3
CDR3 protein: CASSPQGLGSTDTQYF
CDR3 DNA: TGTGCCAGCAGCCCACAGGGCCTAGGTAGCACAGATACGCAGTATTTT

D gene: TRBD1
clone size: -
V gene: TRBV27
J gene: TRBJ1-2
CDR3 protein: CASDRGRRGYGYTF
CDR3 DNA: TGTGCCTCGGACAGGGGGCGCAGGGGCTATGGCTACACCTTC

D gene: TRBD1
clone size: -
V gene: TRBV19
J gene: TRBJ2-1
CDR3 protein: CASILDREGRNEQFF
CDR3 DNA: TGTGCCAGTATCTTGGACAGGGAAGGACGCAATGAGCAGTTCTTC

D gene: -
clone size: once
V gene: TRBV5-1
J gene: TRBJ2-5
CDR3 protein: CASSSLPSDEQETQYF
CDR3 DNA: TGCGCCAGCAGCTCCCTACCATCTGACGAGCAAGAGACCCAGTACTTC

D gene: -
clone size: -
V gene: TRBV5-6
J gene: TRBJ1-1
CDR3 protein: CASTWWGEHTEAFF
CDR3 DNA: TGTGCCAGCACCTGGTGGGGGGAGCACACTGAAGCTTTCTTT

D gene: TRBD1
clone size: -
V gene: TRBV19
J gene: TRBJ1-6
CDR3 protein: CASTIGGQYNSPLHF
CDR3 DNA: TGTGCCAGTACAATAGGGGGACAGTATAATTCACCCCTCCACTTT

D gene: TRBD1
clone size: -
V gene: TRBV9
J gene: TRBJ2-7
CDR3 protein: CASSVATGDEQYF
CDR3 DNA: TGTGCCAGCAGCGTAGCCACAGGGGACGAGCAGTACTTC

D gene: -
clone size: -
V gene: TRBV2
J gene: TRBJ1-2
CDR3 protein: CARGGTPTYGYTF
CDR3 DNA: TGTGCCAGAGGGGGGACACCTACCTATGGCTACACCTTC

D gene: -
clone size: -
V gene: TRBV11-2
J gene: TRBJ2-7
CDR3 protein: CASSLGGISYEQYF
CDR3 DNA: TGTGCCAGCAGCTTAGGGGGCATCTCCTACGAGCAGTACTTC

D gene: -
clone size: -
V gene: TRBV18
J gene: TRBJ1-2
CDR3 protein: CASSLISGDGYTF
CDR3 DNA: TGTGCCAGCTCACTAATATCAGGGGATGGCTACACCTTC

D gene: -
clone size: -
V gene: TRBV6-5
J gene: TRBJ2-7
CDR3 protein: CASSYDDGLAYEQYF
CDR3 DNA: TGTGCCAGCAGTTACGACGACGGGCTGGCCTACGAGCAGTACTTC

D gene: -
clone size: -
V gene: TRBV7-9
J gene: TRBJ1-1
CDR3 protein: CASNMPGTDTEAFF
CDR3 DNA: TGTGCCAGCAACATGCCCGGGACGGACACTGAAGCTTTCTTT

D gene: TRBD1
clone size: -
V gene: TRBV11-2
J gene: TRBJ1-3
CDR3 protein: CASSLGPGGAGNTIYF
CDR3 DNA: TGTGCCAGCAGCTTAGGTCCAGGGGGCGCAGGAAACACCATATATTTT

D gene: -
clone size: -
V gene: TRBV19
J gene: TRBJ1-4
CDR3 protein: CASSIDGSTNEKLFF
CDR3 DNA: TGTGCCAGTAGTATCGACGGCTCAACTAATGAAAAACTGTTTTTT

D gene: TRBD1
clone size: -
V gene: TRBV28
J gene: TRBJ2-4
CDR3 protein: CASRQQGLSAKNIQYF
CDR3 DNA: TGTGCCAGCAGACAACAGGGGCTATCCGCCAAAAACATTCAGTACTTC

D gene: -
clone size: -
V gene: TRBV13
J gene: TRBJ2-1
CDR3 protein: CASTGSSYNEQFF
CDR3 DNA: TGTGCCAGCACGGGAAGCTCCTACAATGAGCAGTTCTTC

D gene: -
clone size: -
V gene: TRBV9
J gene: TRBJ2-3
CDR3 protein: CASSSHGSGADTQYF
CDR3 DNA: TGTGCCAGCAGCTCCCATGGTAGCGGTGCAGATACGCAGTATTTT

D gene: -
clone size: -
V gene: TRBV6-1
J gene: TRBJ2-1
CDR3 protein: CARRVADYNEQFF
CDR3 DNA: TGTGCCCGGAGGGTGGCAGACTACAATGAGCAGTTCTTC

D gene: TRBD1
clone size: once
V gene: TRBV4-1
J gene: TRBJ1-2
CDR3 protein: CASTERRTGEMGYGYTF
CDR3 DNA: TGCGCCAGCACCGAAAGACGGACAGGAGAAATGGGGTATGGCTACACCTTC